The 15 T cell receptor beta chains below all came from one sample that was sequenced in a study of CXCR3-negative and CXCR3-positive naive CD8 T cells. UMI labels and 5' RACE were used to prepare the TRB cDNA libraries. TCRdb reanalyzed the 5' RACE reads, giving one entry per CDR3 protein sequence and no DNA. Its listing shows about 130,000 distinct CDR3 sequences. Sequencing used naive CXCR3- CD8+ T cells from blood. This sample's subset: CD45RO-CCR7+CD27+CD95- naive CD8+ T cells lacking CXCR3 (TNR3-). Receptors originate from a human donor in good health. Some clones in this sample may be carry-over from other donors' samples.

The chain joins TRBV9 to TRBJ2-5; without DNA, the TCRdb call of TRBD2 cannot be checked. Germline loops: CDR1 SGDLS, CDR2 YYNGEE. This CDR3 comprises 15 residues. CDR3 sequence reads: CASSEGLAGEETQYF.

The chain links TRBV7-8 to TRBJ2-7; TCRdb returns TRBD1, unconfirmable since there is no DNA. Germline loops: CDR1 SGHVS, CDR2 FQNEAQ. The CDR3 is 15 amino acids. The CDR3 loop is CASSLYGDSAYEQYF.

The chain joins TRBV6-5 to TRBJ2-2; no DNA is available, so the TRBD1 call from TCRdb remains unchecked. The CDR3 contains 16 residues. In germline, CDR1 is MNHEY, CDR2 SVGAGI. The CDR3 region is CASNQGGEVTTGELFF.

This chain connects TRBV5-6 to TRBJ2-3; checking the TCRdb D call of TRBD2 is not possible without DNA. This CDR3 contains 16 residues. Germline lookup yields CDR1 SGHDT and CDR2 YYEEEE. The CDR3 loop reads CASSLEEVLETDTQYF.

The CDR3 region is CATSRVGQPGLADFSYEQYF. The gene calls are TRBV15 and TRBJ2-7; the TCRdb call, TRBD2, lacks DNA for checking. Germline V gene sequence: CDR1 LNHNV, CDR2 YYDKDF (reference sequence). The CDR3 is made up of 20 amino acids.

The chain combines TRBV2 with TRBJ2-5; the TCRdb call, TRBD1, lacks DNA for checking. CDR3 length equals 14 residues. Germline V gene lookup returns CDR1 SNHLY and CDR2 FYNNEI. The CDR3 region is CASSAGTGIETQYF.

The chain couples TRBV12-3 or TRBV12-4 to TRBJ2-1; the D call of TRBD2 rests on TCRdb alone, since no DNA is present to check it. The CDR3 is made up of 14 amino acids. The CDR3: CASTQRVGGDEQFF.

This chain's CDR3 is CASSSQGSLAGGLLNEQFF. The V gene is TRBV5-1, the J gene TRBJ2-1; without DNA, the TCRdb call of TRBD1 cannot be checked. This CDR3 contains 19 residues. Germline-derived CDR1 and CDR2 are SGHRS and YFSETQ.

The rearrangement links TRBV6-5 to TRBJ2-6. This CDR3 has 15 residues. Germline V gene sequence: CDR1 MNHEY, CDR2 SVGAGI. The chain's CDR3 is CASSYSSSGANVLTF.

V gene TRBV6-6 combines with J gene TRBJ2-7; TCRdb lists TRBD1, though no DNA is available to test this call. The length of the CDR3 is 11 residues. The germline CDR1 and CDR2 sequences are MNHNY and SVGAGI (reference sequence). The CDR3 protein is CASSYQGEQYF.

The chain uses TRBV28 and TRBJ2-7; as DNA is missing, the TRBD1 call by TCRdb cannot be tested. This CDR3 comprises 14 residues. Germline CDR1 and CDR2: MDHEN and SYDVKM. This chain's CDR3 is CASSLFRQGYEQYF. Full variable domain (outside the CDR3, taken from reference TRBV28 and TRBJ2-7): DVKVTQSSRYLVKRTGEKVFLECVQDMDHENMFWYRQDPGLGLRLIYFSYDVKMKEKGDIPEGYSVSREKKERFSLILESASTNQTSMYLCASSLFRQGYEQYFGPGTRLTVT.

This rearrangement joins TRBV7-8 to TRBJ2-7; without DNA, the TCRdb call of TRBD1 cannot be checked. The germline V gene encodes CDR1 SGHVS and CDR2 FQNEAQ. CDR3 length equals 13 residues. The CDR3 loop reads CASSFPGWDEQYF.

The chain is built from TRBV9 and TRBJ2-7; TCRdb lists TRBD1, though no DNA is available to test this call. Germline V gene lookup returns CDR1 SGDLS and CDR2 YYNGEE. The CDR3 is made up of 12 amino acids. CDR3 protein: CASSEGVGEQYF.

This rearrangement joins TRBV7-2 to TRBJ2-7; TCRdb's D call of TRBD1 is untestable without DNA. The CDR3 totals 16 residues. The germline V gene has CDR1 SGHTA and CDR2 FQGNSA. Here the CDR3 reads CASSLGPTGPSYEQYF.

The chain employs TRBV29-1 and TRBJ2-2; TCRdb picks TRBD1, but there is no DNA to check that call. CDR3 size: 17 residues. CDR1 is SQVTM and CDR2 is ANQGSEA in the germline V gene. CDR3 sequence reads: CSVEVSAGTGRTGELFF.